The entry below describes one T cell receptor beta chain. This clonotype came up once. No antigen is known for it. The record has no base qualities; no much larger clone is one base away. Evidence from one read is weak. These data are taken from a study of response to subunit inactivated influenza vaccine (dated by TCRdb to about 2018). In the study overall: The study used deep quantitative T cell receptor repertoire profiling to track responses to a trivalent subunit inactivated influenza vaccine.

Library method: RT-PCR. Reads for this sample came from an Illumina HiSeq 2500. The public reads were run again by TCRdb, first through fastp at Q25 and then through MiXCR, and only productive beta chains were kept. Here each entry gathers all rows of one CDR3 protein and keeps the most common genes and DNA. This sample holds around 500,000 distinct CDR3 sequences; 11% were observed only once. About 12% of the sample is taken by the ten largest. Study-wide findings and limitations: The authors proposed that each seasonal influenza vaccination may bring in only a limited number of new T cells.

In light of the paper, this sample's time point label describes: approximately 47 days after influenza vaccine administration. Reading from cysteine to phenylalanine, the CDR3 counts 15 amino acids. Of the read, only the CDR3 DNA is kept; its 45 bases are in frame from base 1. As encoded in the germline V gene, CDR1 is SGHVS while CDR2 is FNYEAQ. Trimmed from V: 4 bases; trimmed from J: 4 bases; junction bases lacking a gene match: 6. The V and J genes are TRBV7-6 and TRBJ2-1; 8 middle bases align to TRBD1. This sequence was found in a man in his forties or fifties who received an inactivated influenza vaccine. Donor details come from another sample of the same person, matched by shared clones. Sequenced here: PBMCs from blood, sampled roughly 47 days after vaccination. DNA sequence: TGTGCCAGCAGCTCCCCCAGGGGGCGGTACAATGAGCAGTTCTTC. It is translated as CASSSPRGRYNEQFF.